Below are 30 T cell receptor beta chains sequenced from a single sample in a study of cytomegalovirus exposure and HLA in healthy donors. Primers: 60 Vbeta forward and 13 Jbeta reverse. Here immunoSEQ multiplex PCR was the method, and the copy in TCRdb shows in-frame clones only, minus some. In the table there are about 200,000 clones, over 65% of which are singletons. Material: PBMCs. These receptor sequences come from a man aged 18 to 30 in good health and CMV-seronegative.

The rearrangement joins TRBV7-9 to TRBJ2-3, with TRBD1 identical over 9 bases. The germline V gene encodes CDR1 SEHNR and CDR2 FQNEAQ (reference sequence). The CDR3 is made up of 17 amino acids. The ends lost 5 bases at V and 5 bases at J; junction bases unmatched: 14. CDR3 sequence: CASSTIWADRGIDTQYF. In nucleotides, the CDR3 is TGTGCCAGCAGCACCATTTGGGCGGACAGGGGCATAGATACGCAGTATTTT.

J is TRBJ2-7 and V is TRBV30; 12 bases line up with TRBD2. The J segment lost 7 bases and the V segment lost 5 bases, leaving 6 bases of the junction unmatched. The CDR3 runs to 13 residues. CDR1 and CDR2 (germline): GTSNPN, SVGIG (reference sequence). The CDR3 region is CAWGLAGGGEQYF. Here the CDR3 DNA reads TGTGCCTGGGGGCTAGCGGGAGGGGGAGAGCAGTACTTC.

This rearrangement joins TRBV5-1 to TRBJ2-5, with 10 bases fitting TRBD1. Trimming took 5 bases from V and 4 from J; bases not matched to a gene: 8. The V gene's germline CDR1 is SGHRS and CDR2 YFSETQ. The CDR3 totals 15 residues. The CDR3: CASSYPTGGRETQYF. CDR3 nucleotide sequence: TGCGCCAGCAGTTACCCGACAGGGGGCCGAGAGACCCAGTACTTC. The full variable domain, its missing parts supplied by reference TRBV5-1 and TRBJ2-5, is KAGVTQTPRYLIKTRGQQVTLSCSPISGHRSVSWYQQTPGQGLQFLFEYFSETQRNKGNFPGRFSGRQFSNSRSEMNVSTLELGDSALYLCASSYPTGGRETQYFGPGTRLLVL.

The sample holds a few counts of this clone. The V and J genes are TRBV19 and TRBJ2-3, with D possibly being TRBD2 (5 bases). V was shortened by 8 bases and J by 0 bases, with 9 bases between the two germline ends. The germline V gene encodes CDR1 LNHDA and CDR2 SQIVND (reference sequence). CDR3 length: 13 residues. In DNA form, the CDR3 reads TGTGCCAGTCGAGGGTTAAGCACAGATACGCAGTATTTT. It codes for CASRGLSTDTQYF.

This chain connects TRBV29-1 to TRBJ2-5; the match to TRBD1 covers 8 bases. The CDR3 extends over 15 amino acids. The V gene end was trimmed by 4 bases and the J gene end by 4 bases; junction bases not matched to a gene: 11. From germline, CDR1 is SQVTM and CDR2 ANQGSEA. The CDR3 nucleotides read TGCAGCGTTGGTCGGCAGGGGGCTTCTCGAGAGACCCAGTACTTC. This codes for CSVGRQGASRETQYF.

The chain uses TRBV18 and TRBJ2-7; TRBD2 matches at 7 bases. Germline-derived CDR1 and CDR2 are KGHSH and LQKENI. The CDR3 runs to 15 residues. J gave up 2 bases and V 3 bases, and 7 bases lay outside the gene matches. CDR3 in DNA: TGTGCCAGCTCACCCCCGACTAGCTACCCCTACGAGCAGTACTTC. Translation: CASSPPTSYPYEQYF.

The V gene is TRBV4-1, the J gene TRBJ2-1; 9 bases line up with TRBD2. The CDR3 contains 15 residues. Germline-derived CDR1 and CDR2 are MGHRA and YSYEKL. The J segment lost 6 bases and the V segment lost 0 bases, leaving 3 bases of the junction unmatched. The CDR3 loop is CASSQEGLAVNEQFF. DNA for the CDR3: TGCGCCAGCAGCCAAGAGGGACTAGCCGTCAATGAGCAGTTCTTC.

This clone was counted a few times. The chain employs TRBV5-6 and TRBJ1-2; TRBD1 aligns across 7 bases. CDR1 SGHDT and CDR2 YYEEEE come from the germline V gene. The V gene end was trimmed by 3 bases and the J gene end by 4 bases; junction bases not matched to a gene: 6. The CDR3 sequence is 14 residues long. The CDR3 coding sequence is TGTGCCAGCAGCTCCCAGACAGGGATCTATGGCTACACCTTC. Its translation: CASSSQTGIYGYTF. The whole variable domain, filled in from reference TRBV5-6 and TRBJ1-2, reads DAGVTQSPTHLIKTRGQQVTLRCSPKSGHDTVSWYQQALGQGPQFIFQYYEEEERQRGNFPDRFSGHQFPNYSSELNVNALLLGDSALYLCASSSQTGIYGYTFGSGTRLTVV.

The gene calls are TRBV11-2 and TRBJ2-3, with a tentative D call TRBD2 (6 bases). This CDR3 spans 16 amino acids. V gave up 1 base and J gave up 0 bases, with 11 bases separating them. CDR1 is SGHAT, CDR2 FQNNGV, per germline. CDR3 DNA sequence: TGTGCCAGCAGCTTAGTGGCGGGGTTAAGCACAGATACGCAGTATTTT. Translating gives CASSLVAGLSTDTQYF.

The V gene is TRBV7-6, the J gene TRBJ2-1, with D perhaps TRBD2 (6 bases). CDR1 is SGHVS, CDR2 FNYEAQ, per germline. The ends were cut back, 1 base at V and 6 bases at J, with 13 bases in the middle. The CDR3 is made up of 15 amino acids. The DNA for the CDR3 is TGTGCCAGCAGCTTAGGGCGGGAACTATTCAATGAGCAGTTCTTC. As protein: CASSLGRELFNEQFF.

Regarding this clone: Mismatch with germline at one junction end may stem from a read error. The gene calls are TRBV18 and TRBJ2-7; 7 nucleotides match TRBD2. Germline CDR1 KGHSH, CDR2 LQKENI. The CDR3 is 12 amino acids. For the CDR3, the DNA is TGTGCCAGCTCACCAACTAGCGAGATCGCCGTTTTC. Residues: CASSPTSEIAVF.

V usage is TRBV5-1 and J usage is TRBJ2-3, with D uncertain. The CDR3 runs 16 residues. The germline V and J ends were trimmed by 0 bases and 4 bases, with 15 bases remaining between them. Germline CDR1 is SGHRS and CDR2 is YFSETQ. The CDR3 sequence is CASSLEVAGGADTQYF. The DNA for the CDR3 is TGCGCCAGCAGCTTGGAGGTCGCCGGCGGAGCAGATACGCAGTATTTT.

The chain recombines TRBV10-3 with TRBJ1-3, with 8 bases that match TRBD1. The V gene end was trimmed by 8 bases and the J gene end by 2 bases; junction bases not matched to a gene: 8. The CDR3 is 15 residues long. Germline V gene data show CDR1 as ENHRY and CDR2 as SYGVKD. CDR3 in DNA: TGTGCCATCTCCGAAGACAGGGGAACTGGAAACACCATATATTTT. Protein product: CAISEDRGTGNTIYF.

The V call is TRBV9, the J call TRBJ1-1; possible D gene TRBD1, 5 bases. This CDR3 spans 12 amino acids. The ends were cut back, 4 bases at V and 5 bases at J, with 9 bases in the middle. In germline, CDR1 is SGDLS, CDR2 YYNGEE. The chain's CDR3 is CASSTPGTEAFF. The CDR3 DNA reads TGTGCCAGCAGCACCCCAGGGACTGAAGCTTTCTTT.

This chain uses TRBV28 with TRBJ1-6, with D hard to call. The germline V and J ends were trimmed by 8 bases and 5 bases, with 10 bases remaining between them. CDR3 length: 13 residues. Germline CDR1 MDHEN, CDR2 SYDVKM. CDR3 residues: CASLPVNNSPLHF. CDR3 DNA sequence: TGTGCCAGCCTACCGGTGAATAATTCACCCCTCCACTTT.

The CDR3: CASTLGGASNQPQHF. The CDR3, as DNA: TGTGCCAGCACCCTAGGGGGGGCAAGCAATCAGCCCCAGCATTTT. The chain combines TRBV28 with TRBJ1-5; maybe TRBD1 (6 bases). Between the trimmed V and J ends, which lost 7 bases and 1 base, there was a span of 14 bases. This CDR3 comprises 15 residues. Germline V lookup: CDR1 MDHEN, CDR2 SYDVKM.

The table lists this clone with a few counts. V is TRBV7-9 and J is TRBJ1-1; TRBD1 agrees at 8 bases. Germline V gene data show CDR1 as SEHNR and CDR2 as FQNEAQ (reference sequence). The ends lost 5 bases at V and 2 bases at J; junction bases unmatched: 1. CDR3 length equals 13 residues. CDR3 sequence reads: CASSQGANTEAFF. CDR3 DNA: TGTGCCAGCAGCCAGGGGGCAAACACTGAAGCTTTCTTT.

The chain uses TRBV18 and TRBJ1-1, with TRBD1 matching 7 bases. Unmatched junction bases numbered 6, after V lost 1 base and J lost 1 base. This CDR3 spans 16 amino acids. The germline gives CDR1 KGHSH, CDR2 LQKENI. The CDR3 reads CASSPRTGDKNTEAFF. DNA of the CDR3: TGTGCCAGCTCACCACGCACAGGGGACAAGAACACTGAAGCTTTCTTT.

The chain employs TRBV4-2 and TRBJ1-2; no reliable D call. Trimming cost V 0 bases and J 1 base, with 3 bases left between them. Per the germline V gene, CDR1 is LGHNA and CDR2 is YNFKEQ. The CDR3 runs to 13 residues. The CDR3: CASSQDLNYGYTF. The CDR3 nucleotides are TGTGCCAGCAGCCAAGATCTTAACTATGGCTACACCTTC.

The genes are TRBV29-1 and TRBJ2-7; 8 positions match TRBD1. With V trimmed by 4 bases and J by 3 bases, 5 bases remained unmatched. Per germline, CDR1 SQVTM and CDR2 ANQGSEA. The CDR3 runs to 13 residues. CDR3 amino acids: CSVGRDRNYEQYF. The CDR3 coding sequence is TGCAGCGTTGGCCGGGACAGGAACTACGAGCAGTACTTC.

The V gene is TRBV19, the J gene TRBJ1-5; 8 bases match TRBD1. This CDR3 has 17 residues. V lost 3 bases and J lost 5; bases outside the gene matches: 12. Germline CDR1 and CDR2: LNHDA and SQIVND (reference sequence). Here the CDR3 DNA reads TGTGCCAGTAGTATTAGCCCCGACAGGGGAAGGGATCAGCCCCAGCATTTT. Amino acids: CASSISPDRGRDQPQHF.

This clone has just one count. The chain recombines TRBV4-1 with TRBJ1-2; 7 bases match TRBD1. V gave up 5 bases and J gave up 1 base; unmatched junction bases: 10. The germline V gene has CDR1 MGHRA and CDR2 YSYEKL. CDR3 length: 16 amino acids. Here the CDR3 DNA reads TGCGCCAGCAGCGGTGAACAGGGGACCTTTAACTATGGCTACACCTTC. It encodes CASSGEQGTFNYGYTF.

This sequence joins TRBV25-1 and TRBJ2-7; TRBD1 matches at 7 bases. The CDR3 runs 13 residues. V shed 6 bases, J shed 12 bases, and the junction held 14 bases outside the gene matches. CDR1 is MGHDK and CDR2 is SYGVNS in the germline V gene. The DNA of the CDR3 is TGTGCCAGCAGGTCCTCCGGGACGGACAGGTGGTACTTC. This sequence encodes CASRSSGTDRWYF.

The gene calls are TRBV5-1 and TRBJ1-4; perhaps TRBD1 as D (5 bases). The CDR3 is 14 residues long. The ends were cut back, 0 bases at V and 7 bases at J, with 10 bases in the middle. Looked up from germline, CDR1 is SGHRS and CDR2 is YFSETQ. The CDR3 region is CASSLASQGEKLFF. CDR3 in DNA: TGCGCCAGCAGCTTGGCCTCCCAGGGTGAAAAACTGTTTTTT.

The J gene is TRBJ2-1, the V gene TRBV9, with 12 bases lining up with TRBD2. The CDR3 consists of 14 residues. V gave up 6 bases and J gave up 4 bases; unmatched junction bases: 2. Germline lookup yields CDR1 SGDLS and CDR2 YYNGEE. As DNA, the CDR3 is TGTGCCAGCACCGGGACTAGCGGGTACAATGAGCAGTTCTTC. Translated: CASTGTSGYNEQFF.

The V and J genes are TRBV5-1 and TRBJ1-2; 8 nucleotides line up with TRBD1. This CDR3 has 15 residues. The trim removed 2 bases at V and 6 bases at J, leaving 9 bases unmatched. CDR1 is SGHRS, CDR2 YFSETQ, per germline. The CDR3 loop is CASSFLGTGGDGYTF. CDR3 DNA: TGCGCCAGCAGCTTCCTAGGGACAGGAGGGGATGGCTACACCTTC.

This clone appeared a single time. The CDR3 here is CASSRSGANVLTF. The CDR3 DNA follows: TGTGCCAGCAGCCGCTCTGGGGCCAACGTCCTGACTTTC. The chain couples TRBV2 to TRBJ2-6, with D hard to call. V lost 6 bases and J lost 0, with 3 bases in between. This CDR3 has 13 amino acids. Per germline, CDR1 SNHLY and CDR2 FYNNEI.

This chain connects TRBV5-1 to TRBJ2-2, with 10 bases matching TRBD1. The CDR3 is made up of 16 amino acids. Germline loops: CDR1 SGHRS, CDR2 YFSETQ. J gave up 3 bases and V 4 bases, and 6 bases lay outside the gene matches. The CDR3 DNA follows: TGCGCCAGCAGCCCACCGGGACAGGGGTACACCGGGGAGCTGTTTTTT. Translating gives CASSPPGQGYTGELFF.

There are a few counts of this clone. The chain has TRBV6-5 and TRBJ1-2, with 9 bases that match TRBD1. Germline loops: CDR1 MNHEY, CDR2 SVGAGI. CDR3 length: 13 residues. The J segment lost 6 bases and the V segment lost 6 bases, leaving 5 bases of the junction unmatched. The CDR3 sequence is CASRLTGGDGYTF. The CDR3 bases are TGTGCCAGCAGGCTCACAGGGGGCGATGGCTACACCTTC.

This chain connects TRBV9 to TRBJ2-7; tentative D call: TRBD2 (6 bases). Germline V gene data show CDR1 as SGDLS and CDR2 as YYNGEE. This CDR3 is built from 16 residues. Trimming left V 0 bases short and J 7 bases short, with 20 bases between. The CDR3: CASSVGNSGALREQYF. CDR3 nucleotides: TGTGCCAGCAGCGTAGGTAATAGCGGAGCCCTACGGGAGCAGTACTTC. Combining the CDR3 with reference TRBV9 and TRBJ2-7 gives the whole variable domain DSGVTQTPKHLITATGQRVTLRCSPRSGDLSVYWYQQSLDQGLQFLIQYYNGEERAKGNILERFSAQQFPDLHSELNLSSLELGDSALYFCASSVGNSGALREQYFGPGTRLTVT.